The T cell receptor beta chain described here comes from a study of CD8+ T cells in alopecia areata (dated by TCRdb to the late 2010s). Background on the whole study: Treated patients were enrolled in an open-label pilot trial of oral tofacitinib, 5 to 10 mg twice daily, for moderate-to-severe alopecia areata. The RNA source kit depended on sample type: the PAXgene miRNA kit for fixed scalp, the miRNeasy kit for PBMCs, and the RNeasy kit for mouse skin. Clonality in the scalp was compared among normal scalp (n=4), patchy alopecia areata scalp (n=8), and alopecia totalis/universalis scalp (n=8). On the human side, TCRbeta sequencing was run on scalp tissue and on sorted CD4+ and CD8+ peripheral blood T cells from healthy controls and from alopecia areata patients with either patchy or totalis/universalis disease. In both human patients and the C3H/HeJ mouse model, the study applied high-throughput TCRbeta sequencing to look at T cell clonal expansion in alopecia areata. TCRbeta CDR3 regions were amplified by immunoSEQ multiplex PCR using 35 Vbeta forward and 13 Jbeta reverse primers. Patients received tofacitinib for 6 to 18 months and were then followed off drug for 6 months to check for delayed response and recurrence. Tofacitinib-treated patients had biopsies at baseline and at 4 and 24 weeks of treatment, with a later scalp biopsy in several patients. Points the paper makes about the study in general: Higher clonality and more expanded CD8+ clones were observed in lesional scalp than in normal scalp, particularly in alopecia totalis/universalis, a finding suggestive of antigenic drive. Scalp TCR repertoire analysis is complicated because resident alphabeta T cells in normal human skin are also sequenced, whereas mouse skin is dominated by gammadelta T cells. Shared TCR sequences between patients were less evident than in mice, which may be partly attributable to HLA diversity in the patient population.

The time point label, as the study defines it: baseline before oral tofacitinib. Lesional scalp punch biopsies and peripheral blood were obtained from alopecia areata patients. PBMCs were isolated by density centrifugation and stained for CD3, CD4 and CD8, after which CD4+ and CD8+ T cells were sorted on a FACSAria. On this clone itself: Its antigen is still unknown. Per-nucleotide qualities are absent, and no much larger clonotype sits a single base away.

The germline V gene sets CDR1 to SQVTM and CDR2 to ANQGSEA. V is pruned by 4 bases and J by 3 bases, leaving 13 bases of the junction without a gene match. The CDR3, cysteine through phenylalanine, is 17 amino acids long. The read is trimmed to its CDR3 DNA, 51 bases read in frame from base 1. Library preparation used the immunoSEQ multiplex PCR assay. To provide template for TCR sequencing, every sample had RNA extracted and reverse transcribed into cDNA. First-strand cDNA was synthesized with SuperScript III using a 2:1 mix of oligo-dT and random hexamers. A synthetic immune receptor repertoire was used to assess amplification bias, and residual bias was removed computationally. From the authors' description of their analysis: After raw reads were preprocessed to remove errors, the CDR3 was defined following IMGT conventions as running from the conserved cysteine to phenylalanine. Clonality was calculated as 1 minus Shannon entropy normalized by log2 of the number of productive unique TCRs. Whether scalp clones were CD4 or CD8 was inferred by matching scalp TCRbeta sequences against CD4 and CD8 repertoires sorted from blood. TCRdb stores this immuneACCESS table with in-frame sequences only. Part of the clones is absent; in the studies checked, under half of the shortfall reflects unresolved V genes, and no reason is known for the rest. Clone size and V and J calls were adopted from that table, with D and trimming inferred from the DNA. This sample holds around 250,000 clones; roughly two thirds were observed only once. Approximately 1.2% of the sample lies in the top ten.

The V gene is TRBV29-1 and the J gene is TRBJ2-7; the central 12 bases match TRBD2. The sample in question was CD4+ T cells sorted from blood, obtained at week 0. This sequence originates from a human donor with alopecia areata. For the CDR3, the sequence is CSVGGATGLAGIYEQYF. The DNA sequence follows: TGCAGCGTTGGCGGGGCCACCGGACTAGCGGGAATCTACGAGCAGTACTTC.